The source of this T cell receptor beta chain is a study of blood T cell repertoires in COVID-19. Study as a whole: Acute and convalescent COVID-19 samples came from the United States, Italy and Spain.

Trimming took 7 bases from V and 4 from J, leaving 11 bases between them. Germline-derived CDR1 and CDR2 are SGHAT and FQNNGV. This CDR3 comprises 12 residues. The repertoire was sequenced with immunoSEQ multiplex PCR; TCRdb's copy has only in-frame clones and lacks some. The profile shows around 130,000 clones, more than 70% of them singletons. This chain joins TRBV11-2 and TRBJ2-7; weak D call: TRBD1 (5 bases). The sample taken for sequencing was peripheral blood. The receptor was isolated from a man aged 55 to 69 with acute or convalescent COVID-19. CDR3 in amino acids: CASTQGEYEQYF. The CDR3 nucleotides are TGTGCCAGCACCCAAGGGGAATACGAGCAGTACTTC.